Presented here are 27 T cell receptor beta chains from one specimen sequenced in a study of cytomegalovirus exposure and HLA in healthy donors (dated by TCRdb to the late 2010s). Libraries were made using the immunoSEQ multiplex PCR assay. A mixture of 60 forward primers for TCR Vbeta segments and 13 reverse primers for TCR Jbeta segments was used in the multiplex PCR. Imported from immuneACCESS, the table was reduced by TCRdb to in-frame sequences with V and J called. These copies leave out some clones; in studies compared against another copy, an unresolved V gene accounts for under half, and the cause of the remainder is not known. The sample table holds approximately 150,000 clones. Under 2.5% of the sample belongs to the ten largest clones. Sequencing was performed on PBMCs. The receptors derive from a woman aged 18-35 years in good health and CMV-seronegative.

This rearrangement joins TRBV29-1 to TRBJ1-1; no reliable D call. This CDR3 comprises 12 residues. Between the trimmed V and J ends, which lost 2 bases and 5 bases, there was a span of 9 bases. The V gene's germline CDR1 is SQVTM and CDR2 ANQGSEA. This CDR3 reads CSVENGETEAFF. As DNA, the CDR3 is TGCAGCGTTGAAAATGGGGAGACTGAAGCTTTCTTT.

The rearrangement links TRBV30 to TRBJ2-1; no firm D call. Trimming took 3 bases from V and 6 from J, leaving 9 bases between them. The CDR3 consists of 12 residues. Germline assignment: CDR1 GTSNPN and CDR2 SVGIG (reference sequence). CDR3 sequence reads: CAWSPVSNEQFF. In nucleotides, the CDR3 is TGTGCCTGGAGCCCCGTCAGCAATGAGCAGTTCTTC.

The chain's CDR3 is CASSQDTGNPTDTQYF. CDR3 DNA sequence: TGTGCCAGCAGCCAGGATACGGGGAACCCCACAGATACGCAGTATTTT. V gene TRBV7-8 combines with J gene TRBJ2-3; D might be TRBD2 (5 bases). Germline CDR1 is SGHVS and CDR2 is FQNEAQ. There are 16 residues in the CDR3. Trimming left V 5 bases short and J 2 bases short, with 17 bases between.

Worth noting for this clone: The same CDR3 arises from other DNA sequences in this sample as well. The chain employs TRBV4-3 and TRBJ2-1; TRBD1 aligns across 9 bases. CDR3 length equals 15 residues. V shed 3 bases and J 6 bases; nucleotides not matched to a gene: 6. Germline V lookup: CDR1 LGHNA, CDR2 YSLEER. The CDR3 reads CASSQLGQGGNEQFF. CDR3 DNA: TGCGCCAGCAGCCAGTTGGGACAGGGCGGCAATGAGCAGTTCTTC.

J is TRBJ2-1 and V is TRBV4-2; 10 nucleotides align to TRBD2. Germline V gene data show CDR1 as LGHNA and CDR2 as YNFKEQ. The CDR3 has 16 amino acids. With V trimmed by 2 bases and J by 9 bases, 10 bases remained unmatched. For the CDR3, the DNA is TGTGCCAGCAGCCAAAAAGCGGGAGGGCCCGTCGGTGAGCAGTTCTTC. Residues: CASSQKAGGPVGEQFF.

The V gene is TRBV6-5, the J gene TRBJ2-3, with TRBD1 as a possible D gene (5 bases). The V end lost 2 bases, the J end lost 5 bases, and 11 bases lay between the germline ends. The germline CDR1 and CDR2 sequences are MNHEY and SVGAGI. There are 14 residues in the CDR3. In nucleotides, the CDR3 is TGTGCCAGCAGTTACGGGGCCCGGAAAGATACGCAGTATTTT. It specifies CASSYGARKDTQYF.

V is TRBV27 and J is TRBJ2-7; the D gene is possibly TRBD2 (6 bases). V gave up 6 bases and J gave up 8 bases, with 20 bases separating them. The CDR3 runs 14 residues. Germline CDR1 is MNHEY and CDR2 is SMNVEV (reference sequence). This chain's CDR3 is CASSASGGKLQQYF. The CDR3 nucleotides read TGTGCCAGCAGCGCCTCGGGCGGGAAACTCCAGCAGTACTTC.

The chain couples TRBV10-3 to TRBJ2-1; weak D call: TRBD2 (5 bases). The CDR3 has 15 amino acids. Deletions cut 4 bases from V and 0 bases from J, with 10 bases between. CDR1 is ENHRY, CDR2 SYGVKD, per germline. The CDR3 sequence is CAISGLFNSYNEQFF. The CDR3 bases are TGTGCCATCAGTGGACTATTTAACTCCTACAATGAGCAGTTCTTC.

The chain couples TRBV19 to TRBJ2-1; D possibly corresponds to TRBD2 (6 bases). The CDR3 is 14 amino acids. With 3 bases removed from V and 7 bases from J, the gap between germline ends came to 13 bases. Germline CDR1 LNHDA, CDR2 SQIVND (reference sequence). Written as DNA, the CDR3 is TGTGCCAGTAGTATCGGCGGGAAGGGAAATGAGCAGTTCTTC. It specifies CASSIGGKGNEQFF.

The V gene is TRBV4-2, the J gene TRBJ2-7, with 7 nucleotides matching TRBD1. Trimming removed 7 bases from V and 4 bases from J; junction bases left unmatched: 13. Germline lookup yields CDR1 LGHNA and CDR2 YNFKEQ. The CDR3 is 15 amino acids. The CDR3 is CASKLRGEGAYEQYF. CDR3 in DNA: TGTGCCAGCAAACTAAGGGGCGAGGGGGCATACGAGCAGTACTTC.

This rearrangement joins TRBV5-6 to TRBJ1-1; unclear D gene. The ends were cut back, 0 bases at V and 8 bases at J, with 11 bases in the middle. This CDR3 spans 13 amino acids. Germline CDR1 and CDR2: SGHDT and YYEEEE. The CDR3 nucleotides read TGTGCCAGCAGCTTGGTCTTATCGGGGGAAGCTTTCTTT. Protein sequence: CASSLVLSGEAFF.

The V and J genes are TRBV7-3 and TRBJ2-1; no clear D. Germline CDR1 is SGHTA and CDR2 is FQGTGA. This CDR3 contains 15 residues. V shed 5 bases and J shed 3 bases, with 14 bases lying between them. CDR3 nucleotide sequence: TGTGCCAGCAGCCCCTTTATCGCGCTCTACAATGAGCAGTTCTTC. It yields the protein CASSPFIALYNEQFF. The full variable domain, with the rest looked up from reference TRBV7-3 and TRBJ2-1, is GAGVSQTPSNKVTEKGKYVELRCDPISGHTALYWYRQSLGQGPEFLIYFQGTGAADDSGLPNDRFFAVRPEGSVSTLKIQRTERGDSAVYLCASSPFIALYNEQFFGPGTRLTVL.

The chain couples TRBV25-1 to TRBJ2-4; a weak D match, TRBD1 (6 bases). CDR3 length equals 12 residues. The V gene lost 3 bases and the J gene lost 9 bases, with 9 bases spanning the gap. CDR1 MGHDK and CDR2 SYGVNS come from the germline V gene. CDR3 sequence reads: CASSDQGTIQYF. The CDR3 bases are TGTGCCAGCAGTGACCAGGGGACCATTCAGTACTTC.

This chain links TRBV27 with TRBJ1-2; D is undetermined. Germline CDR1 is MNHEY and CDR2 is SMNVEV (reference sequence). This CDR3 is built from 14 residues. V shed 5 bases and J shed 0 bases, with 10 bases lying between them. The CDR3 loop is CASSPVPTNYGYTF. DNA of the CDR3: TGTGCCAGCAGTCCAGTACCCACTAACTATGGCTACACCTTC.

The chain carries TRBV7-2 and TRBJ1-2; TRBD1 matches 12 bases. The CDR3 is 19 amino acids. J gave up 7 bases and V 5 bases, and 20 bases lay outside the gene matches. The germline gives CDR1 SGHTA, CDR2 FQGNSA. The DNA of the CDR3 is TGTGCCAGCAGCCTAAATCCGAGCGGGACAGGGGGCTACTTGGGTGGCTACACCTTC. Protein: CASSLNPSGTGGYLGGYTF.

The chain links TRBV11-2 to TRBJ2-1, with TRBD2 matching over 9 bases. There are 16 residues in the CDR3. CDR1 is SGHAT and CDR2 is FQNNGV in the germline V gene. Unmatched junction bases numbered 9, after V lost 1 base and J lost 8 bases. The CDR3 loop reads CASSLAPSGTGYEQFF. DNA of the CDR3: TGTGCCAGCAGCTTAGCCCCTAGCGGGACTGGCTATGAGCAGTTCTTC.

V and J are TRBV5-1 and TRBJ2-3; D uncertain. Germline V gene data show CDR1 as SGHRS and CDR2 as YFSETQ. Trimming removed 5 bases from V and 6 bases from J, with 10 bases in between. The CDR3 is made up of 12 amino acids. The CDR3 DNA follows: TGCGCCAGCAGTTTCCTCGGGGATACGCAGTATTTT. Translation: CASSFLGDTQYF. The full variable domain, rest sourced from reference TRBV5-1 and TRBJ2-3, is KAGVTQTPRYLIKTRGQQVTLSCSPISGHRSVSWYQQTPGQGLQFLFEYFSETQRNKGNFPGRFSGRQFSNSRSEMNVSTLELGDSALYLCASSFLGDTQYFGPGTRLTVL.

V and J are TRBV6-5 and TRBJ1-5; D is possibly TRBD1 (5 bases). The V gene's germline CDR1 is MNHEY and CDR2 SVGAGI. The CDR3 runs to 16 residues. V lost 4 bases and J 0 bases, leaving 13 bases between the germline ends. The CDR3 protein is CASSLEGSNSNQPQHF. The CDR3 nucleotides are TGTGCCAGCAGTTTGGAGGGGTCTAATAGCAATCAGCCCCAGCATTTT.

V and J are TRBV7-2 and TRBJ2-2; D possibly corresponds to TRBD1 (5 bases). CDR3 size: 18 residues. The V end was cut by 1 base, the J end by 8 bases, with 23 bases between. Germline V gene data show CDR1 as SGHTA and CDR2 as FQGNSA. CDR3 sequence: CASSLGQGSFLTAGELFF. The CDR3 nucleotides are TGTGCCAGCAGCTTAGGGCAGGGAAGTTTTCTCACGGCTGGGGAGCTGTTTTTT.

The chain recombines TRBV7-9 with TRBJ2-5; possible D gene TRBD1, 6 bases. The CDR3 is 13 residues long. CDR1 and CDR2 from the germline V gene are SEHNR and FQNEAQ (reference sequence). Trimming took 2 bases from V and 5 from J, leaving 9 bases between them. CDR3 residues: CASSLSGVETQYF. CDR3 DNA sequence: TGTGCCAGCAGCTTATCAGGGGTTGAGACCCAGTACTTC. Looking up the rest from reference TRBV7-9 and TRBJ2-5 gives the full variable domain: DTGVSQNPRHKITKRGQNVTFRCDPISEHNRLYWYRQTLGQGPEFLTYFQNEAQLEKSRLLSDRFSAERPKGSFSTLEIQRTEQGDSAMYLCASSLSGVETQYFGPGTRLLVL.

CDR3 protein: CASSQGVSPETQYF. CDR3 DNA: TGCGCCAGCAGCCAAGGCGTGTCCCCGGAGACCCAGTACTTC. The V and J genes are TRBV4-1 and TRBJ2-5; D ambiguous. The germline V gene encodes CDR1 MGHRA and CDR2 YSYEKL. Trimming took 1 base from V and 5 from J, leaving 11 bases between them. There are 14 residues in the CDR3.

The rearrangement joins TRBV6-4 to TRBJ2-1; TRBD2 matches 10 bases. Germline V gives CDR1 MRHNA, CDR2 SNTAGT. The CDR3 consists of 15 residues. J was trimmed by 6 bases and V by 5 bases; bases with no gene match: 7. CDR3: CASSLAGGEGNEQFF. CDR3 DNA sequence: TGTGCCAGCAGTTTAGCGGGAGGAGAGGGCAATGAGCAGTTCTTC.

The chain employs TRBV6-1 and TRBJ1-4; tentative D call: TRBD1 (5 bases). V lost 2 bases, J lost 8 bases, and 18 bases lay in between. Germline lookup yields CDR1 MNHNS and CDR2 SASEGT. The CDR3 consists of 16 residues. The DNA for the CDR3 is TGTGCCAGCAGTGAAAAAGGGGCCAGGGTTGAGGAAAAACTGTTTTTT. This sequence encodes CASSEKGARVEEKLFF.

The chain has TRBV25-1 and TRBJ2-7; 10 bases agree with TRBD1. CDR3 length: 15 amino acids. CDR1 is MGHDK and CDR2 is SYGVNS in the germline V gene. With V trimmed by 2 bases and J by 3 bases, 4 bases remained unmatched. The CDR3 DNA follows: TGTGCCAGCAGTGAAACGACAGGGGGCTTCTACGAGCAGTACTTC. It codes for CASSETTGGFYEQYF.

In DNA, the CDR3 is TGTGCCAGCAGCCGTACCGGGGGGCGGGAGACCCAGTACTTC. This codes for CASSRTGGRETQYF. V is TRBV5-6 and J is TRBJ2-5, with a weak D call TRBD2 (7 bases). V dropped 4 bases and J dropped 5 bases, with 15 bases sitting between them. This CDR3 region has 14 residues. Germline assignment: CDR1 SGHDT and CDR2 YYEEEE.

J is TRBJ2-1 and V is TRBV18; D possibly corresponds to TRBD2 (5 bases). Trimming took 3 bases from V and 4 from J, leaving 7 bases between them. The germline CDR1 and CDR2 sequences are KGHSH and LQKENI. The CDR3 sequence is 13 residues long. The CDR3 protein is CASSPGMYNEQFF. CDR3 bases: TGTGCCAGCTCACCCGGGATGTACAATGAGCAGTTCTTC.

The chain has TRBV4-1 and TRBJ1-3, with D unresolved. This CDR3 has 17 residues. Trimming shortened V by 0 bases and J by 0 bases, and 12 bases separated the two germline ends. Germline CDR1 MGHRA, CDR2 YSYEKL. This chain's CDR3 is CASSQDEGRISGNTIYF. In DNA, the CDR3 is TGCGCCAGCAGCCAAGATGAAGGCAGGATCTCTGGAAACACCATATATTTT.